The count of the clone carrying this T cell receptor beta chain is one. What it recognizes is unknown. This CDR3 region has 13 residues. The germline CDR1 and CDR2 sequences are MNHEY and SMNVEV (reference sequence). The V end lost 4 bases, the J end lost 3 bases, and 9 bases lay between the germline ends. The method was immunoSEQ multiplex PCR; TCRdb's version includes in-frame clones alone and lacks a portion of them. The sample has 30,000 to 40,000 clones, over 85% seen once. These data belong to a study of graft-versus-host responses after intestinal transplantation. This chain uses TRBV27 with TRBJ1-1; maybe TRBD1 (6 bases). This receptor was taken from a human donor who was the organ donor for an intestinal transplant. The specimen comprised unstimulated CD8+ T cells sorted from spleen or lymph node cells, sampled before transplant. CDR3: CASSYYRDTEAFF. The CDR3 DNA follows: TGTGCCAGCAGTTACTACAGGGACACTGAAGCTTTCTTT.